The 28 T cell receptor beta chains below all came from one sample that was sequenced in a study of blood T cell repertoires in COVID-19. The assay was immunoSEQ multiplex PCR, and TCRdb's table has in-frame clones only and misses some. The data contain several thousand clones, about nine tenths of them singletons. The sequenced sample consisted of peripheral blood. The receptors derive from a human donor in a cohort sampled during active COVID-19.

The chain recombines TRBV5-1 with TRBJ1-1; D not certain. Trimming removed 0 bases from V and 6 bases from J, with 12 bases in between. The CDR3 is 14 amino acids. The germline gives CDR1 SGHRS, CDR2 YFSETQ. The CDR3 DNA reads TGCGCCAGCAGCTTGGACGGCTACTATGCTGAAGCTTTCTTT. This encodes CASSLDGYYAEAFF.

This chain links TRBV9 with TRBJ2-5; 15 positions agree with TRBD2. The CDR3 length is 18 residues. V shed 3 bases and J 4 bases; nucleotides not matched to a gene: 10. The germline V gene has CDR1 SGDLS and CDR2 YYNGEE. The CDR3 nucleotides are TGTGCCAGCAGCGGGCGAGTGGGACTAGCGGGAGGCGGAGAGACCCAGTACTTC. It specifies CASSGRVGLAGGGETQYF.

This clone was observed a handful of times. In nucleotides, the CDR3 is TGTGCCAGCAGTGAGGGACTAGAGCGTCATACGCAGTATTTT. Encoded protein: CASSEGLERHTQYF. The V gene is TRBV2, the J gene TRBJ2-3; TRBD2 aligns across 8 bases. In germline, CDR1 is SNHLY, CDR2 FYNNEI. CDR3 length: 14 residues. V was clipped by 3 bases and J by 7 bases; unmatched bases: 6.

This clone was observed once. The CDR3 reads CSATPAAVHTF. DNA of the CDR3: TGCAGTGCTACCCCCGCCGCGGTCCACACCTTC. This chain connects TRBV20-1 to TRBJ1-2; D uncertain. Trimming pared 4 bases from V and 12 bases from J, leaving 15 bases between. Germline V CDR1 and CDR2: DFQATT, SNEGSKA (reference sequence). The CDR3 has 11 amino acids.

J is TRBJ2-3 and V is TRBV11-2; 9 nucleotides line up with TRBD2. The CDR3 covers 17 residues. From germline, CDR1 is SGHAT and CDR2 FQNNGV. V lost 4 bases and J lost 7; bases outside the gene matches: 15. The CDR3 coding sequence is TGTGCCAGCAGCTATCCCATTGGCGGGGGGGCCTTGAATACGCAGTATTTT. It specifies CASSYPIGGGALNTQYF.

The genes are TRBV7-2 and TRBJ2-2, with unresolved D. This CDR3 comprises 15 residues. The V end was cut by 5 bases, the J end by 1 base, with 11 bases between. CDR1 and CDR2 (germline): SGHTA, FQGNSA. The chain's CDR3 is CASSPVRRNTGELFF. The CDR3, as DNA: TGTGCCAGCAGCCCCGTCAGAAGGAACACCGGGGAGCTGTTTTTT.

The genes are TRBV6-1 and TRBJ2-5, with 14 bases identical to TRBD2. CDR1 is MNHNS, CDR2 SASEGT, per germline. V was clipped by 4 bases and J by 3 bases; unmatched bases: 7. The CDR3 length is 17 residues. CDR3 amino acids: CASSGTRLAGGEETQYF. CDR3 DNA sequence: TGTGCCAGCAGTGGTACGAGACTAGCGGGAGGGGAAGAGACCCAGTACTTC.

The count of this clone is one. The chain couples TRBV7-9 to TRBJ2-2; maybe TRBD1 (6 bases). CDR1 is SEHNR, CDR2 FQNEAQ, per germline (reference sequence). V lost 4 bases to trimming and J lost 4 bases, with 19 bases between them. The CDR3 sequence is 17 residues long. The CDR3 nucleotides are TGTGCCAGCAGCTCTTACAAGTTCGGACAGTCCACCGGGGAGCTGTTTTTT. Protein sequence: CASSSYKFGQSTGELFF.

V and J are TRBV5-6 and TRBJ1-2, with 7 bases matching TRBD1. Germline assignment: CDR1 SGHDT and CDR2 YYEEEE. This CDR3 spans 14 amino acids. Losses at the gene ends were 4 bases for V and 5 bases for J; bases not matched to a gene: 8. CDR3: CASSLQGPAYGYTF. The CDR3 coding sequence is TGTGCCAGCAGCCTACAGGGGCCGGCGTATGGCTACACCTTC. Combining the CDR3 with reference TRBV5-6 and TRBJ1-2 gives the whole variable domain DAGVTQSPTHLIKTRGQQVTLRCSPKSGHDTVSWYQQALGQGPQFIFQYYEEEERQRGNFPDRFSGHQFPNYSSELNVNALLLGDSALYLCASSLQGPAYGYTFGSGTRLTVV.

The chain joins TRBV3-1 (or the pseudogene TRBV3-2) to TRBJ1-3; 7 nucleotides agree with TRBD1. With V trimmed by 2 bases and J by 2 bases, 6 bases remained unmatched. CDR3 length: 16 residues. The germline V gene has CDR1 LGHDT and CDR2 YNNKEL (reference sequence). CDR3 region: CASSQRQGVAGNTIYF. Here the CDR3 DNA reads TGTGCCAGCAGCCAACGACAGGGAGTTGCTGGAAACACCATATATTTT.

This clone was detected only once. The chain couples TRBV6-5 to TRBJ1-2; 7 positions agree with TRBD1. With 8 bases clipped from V and 3 bases from J, the junction kept 9 bases outside the gene matches. The V gene's germline CDR1 is MNHEY and CDR2 SVGAGI. The CDR3 length is 14 residues. The CDR3: CASRRGPLDYGYTF. DNA for the CDR3: TGTGCCAGCCGGAGGGGGCCCTTGGACTATGGCTACACCTTC.

In its sample, this clone was seen once. The chain uses TRBV3-1 (or the pseudogene TRBV3-2) and TRBJ1-2; a possible D gene is TRBD1 (6 bases). Germline CDR1 LGHDT, CDR2 YNNKEL (reference sequence). V lost 8 bases and J 8 bases, leaving 18 bases between the germline ends. The CDR3 is made up of 13 amino acids. The DNA for the CDR3 is TGTGCCAGCCACAACCAGGGGCAGGGAGGCTACACCTTC. This sequence encodes CASHNQGQGGYTF.

This sequence joins TRBV2 and TRBJ2-2; the match to TRBD1 covers 7 bases. CDR3 length: 14 residues. Germline CDR1 SNHLY, CDR2 FYNNEI. V gave up 10 bases and J gave up 4 bases; unmatched junction bases: 9. The CDR3 loop is CATQGEQLTGELFF. The CDR3 DNA reads TGTGCCACCCAGGGGGAACAGCTCACCGGGGAGCTGTTTTTT. Full variable domain (outside the CDR3, taken from reference TRBV2 and TRBJ2-2): EPEVTQTPSHQVTQMGQEVILRCVPISNHLYFYWYRQILGQKVEFLVSFYNNEISEKSEIFDDQFSVERPDGSNFTLKIRSTKLEDSAMYFCATQGEQLTGELFFGEGSRLTVL.

This chain joins TRBV7-9 and TRBJ2-3; 14 nucleotides align to TRBD2. Germline V CDR1 and CDR2: SEHNR, FQNEAQ (reference sequence). The CDR3 runs to 17 residues. The V segment lost 4 bases and the J segment 1 base; nucleotides outside the gene matches: 4. Here the CDR3 reads CASSSRLAGGRTDTQYF. In nucleotides, the CDR3 is TGTGCCAGCAGCTCGCGACTAGCGGGAGGGCGCACAGATACGCAGTATTTT.

The V call is TRBV5-5, the J call TRBJ2-3; no clear D gene. V shed 4 bases and J shed 5 bases, with 8 bases lying between them. The germline V gene encodes CDR1 SGHKS and CDR2 YYEKEE (reference sequence). The CDR3 covers 12 residues. Here the CDR3 reads CASSATEDTQYF. Written as DNA, the CDR3 is TGTGCCAGCAGCGCTACAGAAGATACGCAGTATTTT.

V is TRBV11-2 and J is TRBJ2-3; D gene unclear. The CDR3 has 16 residues. Trimming left V 1 base short and J 14 bases short, with 25 bases between. Germline V gene data show CDR1 as SGHAT and CDR2 as FQNNGV. The CDR3 DNA reads as TGTGCCAGCAGCTTAGGGGCCGGCCAAGCCCGATGGGTAGTGTATTTT. Translating it yields CASSLGAGQARWVVYF.

This clone was detected a few times. The chain couples TRBV27 to TRBJ1-1; D is perhaps TRBD1 (5 bases). Germline CDR1 is MNHEY and CDR2 is SMNVEV (reference sequence). The length of the CDR3 is 13 residues. V lost 10 bases, J lost 0 bases, and 12 bases lay in between. CDR3 coding DNA: TGTGCCACCCGGGGAGGGGTGAACACTGAAGCTTTCTTT. Encoded protein: CATRGGVNTEAFF.

The V call is TRBV6-5, the J call TRBJ1-1, with 11 bases that match TRBD1. This CDR3 comprises 15 residues. The germline V gene encodes CDR1 MNHEY and CDR2 SVGAGI. Losses at the gene ends were 6 bases for V and 0 bases for J; bases not matched to a gene: 3. The CDR3 spells CASRGQGAVNTEAFF. The CDR3 region has the DNA TGTGCCAGCAGAGGACAGGGGGCGGTGAACACTGAAGCTTTCTTT.

Only one count was recorded for this clone. The chain carries TRBV19 and TRBJ1-5, with D possibly being TRBD1 (5 bases). Germline CDR1 reads LNHDA; CDR2 reads SQIVND (reference sequence). V was shortened by 6 bases and J by 0 bases, with 12 bases between the two germline ends. The CDR3 covers 15 residues. The CDR3 protein is CASSKTEYSNQPQHF. CDR3 DNA: TGTGCCAGTAGCAAGACAGAGTATAGCAATCAGCCCCAGCATTTT.

This chain uses TRBV4-2 with TRBJ1-4; TRBD1 matches at 11 bases. From germline, CDR1 is LGHNA and CDR2 YNFKEQ. The CDR3 covers 13 residues. V lost 0 bases to trimming and J lost 12 bases; unmatched junction nucleotides: 0. The DNA for the CDR3 is TGTGCCAGCAGCCAAGAGGGACAGGGGGAACTGTTTTTT. Its protein is CASSQEGQGELFF.

J is TRBJ2-1 and V is TRBV7-9, with D tentatively TRBD2 (5 bases). This CDR3 is 14 amino acids long. V lost 1 base, J lost 7 bases, and 11 bases lay in between. Germline CDR1 SEHNR, CDR2 FQNEAQ (reference sequence). CDR3 DNA sequence: TGTGCCAGCAGCTTAGGGCCCACGGGGAATGAGCAGTTCTTC. Its protein product is CASSLGPTGNEQFF.

J is TRBJ1-1 and V is TRBV11-2; D might be TRBD1 (6 bases). Between the trimmed V and J ends, which lost 5 bases and 2 bases, there was a span of 12 bases. The CDR3 extends over 14 amino acids. The germline V gene has CDR1 SGHAT and CDR2 FQNNGV. CDR3 nucleotides: TGTGCCAGCAGCGTAACAGGGCGAAACACTGAAGCTTTCTTT. It codes for CASSVTGRNTEAFF.

This clone was counted a few times. In nucleotides, the CDR3 is TGTGCCAGCAGCTCGGGACAGATGAACACTGAAGCTTTCTTT. As protein: CASSSGQMNTEAFF. The chain recombines TRBV7-9 with TRBJ1-1, with 7 nucleotides matching TRBD1. The CDR3 runs to 14 residues. V trimming: 4 bases; J trimming: 0 bases; junction bases outside the gene matches: 2. The germline CDR1 and CDR2 sequences are SEHNR and FQNEAQ (reference sequence).

The chain joins TRBV10-3 to TRBJ1-1, with 7 bases matching TRBD1. V lost 5 bases, J lost 3 bases, and 6 bases stayed unmatched. Germline loops: CDR1 ENHRY, CDR2 SYGVKD. The CDR3 sequence is 14 residues long. CDR3 DNA: TGTGCCATCAGTTACACAGGGGATGACACTGAAGCTTTCTTT. This codes for CAISYTGDDTEAFF.

This chain connects TRBV30 to TRBJ1-2, with 8 bases lining up with TRBD1. Per germline, CDR1 GTSNPN and CDR2 SVGIG (reference sequence). V lost 0 bases to trimming and J lost 5 bases; unmatched junction nucleotides: 14. The CDR3 contains 17 residues. The CDR3 region is CAWSVWTGKVRGYGYTF. For the CDR3, the DNA is TGTGCCTGGAGTGTGTGGACAGGGAAGGTGAGGGGATATGGCTACACCTTC.

The chain links TRBV27 to TRBJ2-2; TRBD1 aligns across 10 bases. Germline lookup yields CDR1 MNHEY and CDR2 SMNVEV (reference sequence). The CDR3 length is 15 residues. The J segment lost 6 bases and the V segment lost 5 bases, leaving 6 bases of the junction unmatched. CDR3 in amino acids: CASSLRDRGSGELFF. Written as DNA, the CDR3 is TGTGCCAGCAGTCTCCGGGACAGGGGCTCCGGGGAGCTGTTTTTT.

Only one count was recorded for this clone. The rearrangement joins TRBV11-2 to TRBJ1-2; 7 bases agree with TRBD1. Germline V gene lookup returns CDR1 SGHAT and CDR2 FQNNGV. V was pared by 0 bases and J by 4 bases, with 8 bases of the junction left unmatched. The CDR3 contains 16 residues. The CDR3: CASSLDLGTALYGYTF. CDR3 bases: TGTGCCAGCAGCTTAGATCTGGGGACAGCACTCTATGGCTACACCTTC.

The chain uses TRBV7-9 and TRBJ1-4, with D maybe TRBD1 (6 bases). This CDR3 spans 14 amino acids. Trimming removed 3 bases at V and 4 bases at J, with 9 bases between. From germline, CDR1 is SEHNR and CDR2 FQNEAQ (reference sequence). The CDR3 sequence: CASSFTGFNEKLFF. DNA of the CDR3: TGTGCCAGCAGCTTTACAGGGTTTAATGAAAAACTGTTTTTT. The full variable domain, with the rest looked up from reference TRBV7-9 and TRBJ1-4, is DTGVSQNPRHKITKRGQNVTFRCDPISEHNRLYWYRQTLGQGPEFLTYFQNEAQLEKSRLLSDRFSAERPKGSFSTLEIQRTEQGDSAMYLCASSFTGFNEKLFFGSGTQLSVL.